This TCR beta chain was identified in a study of blood T cell repertoires in COVID-19. For the study at large: COVID-19 samples, acute and convalescent, were from the United States, Italy and Spain. T cells, B-cell-depleted T cells, or PBMCs supplied cDNA or gDNA.

Produced via immunoSEQ multiplex PCR; TCRdb's table is partial and in-frame only. Among about 84,000 clones listed, approximately 82% were seen once. The sequence derives from a man older than 75 with active or convalescent COVID-19. Sequenced sample: peripheral blood.

Written as DNA, the CDR3 is TGTGCCAGCAGCAAAGTGATAGGAGTATCACCCCTCCACTTT. It translates to CASSKVIGVSPLHF. The J gene is TRBJ1-6, the V gene TRBV21-1. TRBV21-1 is a recognized pseudogene. The CDR3 sequence is 14 residues long.